These T cell receptor beta chains were read from a single sample in a study of identical twins. TCRdb re-called the 5' RACE reads through MiXCR, storing one row per CDR3 protein. The top ten clones hold approximately 0.52% of a sample with 500,000 or so distinct CDR3 sequences, 13% to 15% of them seen once. This sample also appeared in a second study, on yellow fever vaccine responses in identical twins.

Sequencing input: CD4+ T cells sorted from blood. These receptors originate from a woman between 18 and 29 years old in good health. The CDR3 runs from the conserved cysteine through the conserved F or W. A D gene is named only where the DNA matches it firmly. For some rows the clone size is stated as once, few or many, or as a class when expanded; others skip it.

j_call v_call d_call clone_size cdr3_nt cdr3_aa
TRBJ2-7 TRBV24-1 TRBD1 . TGTGCCACCAGTGACCCCCGGGACAGCTCCTACGAGCAGTACTTC CATSDPRDSSYEQYF
TRBJ1-4 TRBV29-1 TRBD1 many TGCAGCGTTACCGGGACAGGGCTTGAAAAACTGTTTTTT CSVTGTGLEKLFF
TRBJ2-3 TRBV25-1 TRBD2 . TGTGCCAGCAGTACCACCCTTTCCGGCCTAGCGGGGGGCCCTAGTCAATCAGATACGCAGTATTTT CASSTTLSGLAGGPSQSDTQYF
TRBJ2-7 TRBV24-1 . few TGTGCCACCAGTGATGAAAGGGATCAGTACTTC CATSDERDQYF
TRBJ1-4 TRBV10-3 . . TGTGCCATCAGTGCGGGCCAGGGAATGGGTGAAAAACTGTTTTTT CAISAGQGMGEKLFF
TRBJ2-7 TRBV7-8 TRBD1 . TGTGCCAGCAGCCCGGGACAGACCCCCTACGAGCAGTACTTC CASSPGQTPYEQYF
TRBJ1-5 TRBV27 . few TGTGCCAGCAGTCTTATCGCTAGTCAGCCCCAGCATTTT CASSLIASQPQHF
TRBJ2-4 TRBV20-1 TRBD2 few TGCAGTGCTAGAGTGGCGGGAGATGTTAAAAACATTCAGTACTTC CSARVAGDVKNIQYF
TRBJ2-7 TRBV3-1 TRBD2 few TGTGCCAGCAGCCAATCCCGGGACTACCACTACGAGCAGTACTTC CASSQSRDYHYEQYF
TRBJ2-7 TRBV6-5 TRBD2 . TGTGCCAGCAGTTACTCGGTCTTCGGGGGAGGGGAGCAGTACTTC CASSYSVFGGGEQYF